The T cell receptor (beta chain) under discussion was sequenced for a study of T cells in Graves' hyperthyroidism and ophthalmopathy. On this clonotype itself: As yet, its antigen is unknown.

The CDR3 regions of TCR beta were amplified from RNA transcripts. A set of HTBI primers served as the primers for a first-round RT-PCR of the TCR CDR3. TCRdb used MiXCR to reprocess the multiplex PCR reads, holding one entry per CDR3 protein. Among some 270,000 distinct CDR3 sequences, around 15% were seen once, and the ten largest hold under 8%. From germline, CDR1 is SQVTM and CDR2 ANQGSEA. V gave up 7 bases and J gave up 7 bases, with 19 bases separating them. CDR3 length equals 13 residues. Graves' hyperthyroidism without ophthalmopathy progression within 18 months was termed stable. General study points: Progression to ophthalmopathy was predicted a median of 6.5 months early.

The sequenced material came from blood. The gene calls are TRBV29-1 and TRBJ1-1; maybe TRBD1 (5 bases). The sequence was collected from a woman in her forties with Graves' hyperthyroidism. The CDR3 reads CSGSGTRNGEAFF. The CDR3 region has the DNA TGCAGCGGGTCTGGGACTAGGAATGGTGAAGCTTTCTTT.